This T cell receptor (beta chain) was retrieved from a study of blood T cell repertoires in COVID-19. This clone was recorded a few times. With V trimmed by 5 bases and J by 7 bases, 5 bases remained unmatched. This CDR3 has 14 amino acids. CDR1 is LNHDA, CDR2 SQIVND, per germline (reference sequence). The repertoire was sequenced with immunoSEQ multiplex PCR; TCRdb's copy has only in-frame clones and lacks some. The table lists about 44,000 clones, roughly 85% of them singletons. The TCR comes from a woman aged 65 to 85 with acute or convalescent COVID-19. The J gene is TRBJ2-7, the V gene TRBV19, with 13 bases identical to TRBD2. Material for sequencing was peripheral blood. The CDR3, as DNA: TGTGCCAGTAGTGGACTAGCGGGAGTTGGTGAGCAGTACTTC. Its protein is CASSGLAGVGEQYF.